Listed here are 20 T cell receptor beta chains from one sample, sequenced in a study of T cell clonotyping in hematopoietic cell transplantation. Assay: immunoSEQ multiplex PCR; the TCRdb copy retains only in-frame clones and omits some. The profile shows approximately 42,000 clones, less than 85% of them singletons. Time point meaning: recipient sample about 28 days before transplant, after cytoreduction. Sample: peripheral blood mononuclear cells, taken before stem cell transplant. The receptors were gathered from a man aged 55 to 70 with acute myeloid leukemia. Some clones in this sample may be carry-over from other donors' samples.

The J gene is TRBJ2-7, the V gene TRBV30, with D possibly being TRBD1 or TRBD2 (6 bases each). CDR3 length equals 12 residues. Germline V gene lookup returns CDR1 GTSNPN and CDR2 SVGIG (reference sequence). The V and J ends lost 3 bases and 6 bases respectively, with 12 bases between them. For the CDR3, the DNA is TGTGCCTGGAGCGGGGGCGCGGGCGAGCAGTACTTC. This translates into CAWSGGAGEQYF. Full variable domain (outside the CDR3, taken from reference TRBV30 and TRBJ2-7): SQTIHQWPATLVQPVGSPLSLECTVEGTSNPNLYWYRQAAGRGLQLLFYSVGIGQISSEVPQNLSASRPQDRQFILSSKKLLLSDSGFYLCAWSGGAGEQYFGPGTRLTVT.

This chain links TRBV6-5 with TRBJ1-4, with D perhaps TRBD1 (6 bases). Trimming took 10 bases from V and 2 from J, leaving 11 bases between them. The CDR3 loop spans 13 amino acids. CDR1 and CDR2 (germline): MNHEY, SVGAGI. The CDR3 reads CAKVGQTNEKLFF. The CDR3 DNA reads as TGTGCCAAGGTTGGACAGACTAATGAAAAACTGTTTTTT.

V and J are TRBV28 and TRBJ1-4, with D hard to call. Germline V CDR1 and CDR2: MDHEN, SYDVKM. V shed 5 bases and J shed 5 bases, with 15 bases lying between them. The CDR3 runs to 15 residues. The CDR3 DNA reads as TGTGCCAGCAGTGCCGCGATCGCGGGGAATGAAAAACTGTTTTTT. Translating it yields CASSAAIAGNEKLFF.

This clone showed up just once. The chain employs TRBV6-5 and TRBJ2-3, with no clear D. Trimming removed 7 bases at V and 8 bases at J, with 10 bases between. CDR3 length equals 11 residues. The germline V gene encodes CDR1 MNHEY and CDR2 SVGAGI. The DNA for the CDR3 is TGTGCCAGCAACACTGGCATTACGCAGTATTTT. This sequence encodes CASNTGITQYF.

This chain joins TRBV4-2 and TRBJ2-7; weak D call: TRBD1 (6 bases). The germline V gene encodes CDR1 LGHNA and CDR2 YNFKEQ. Deletions cut 0 bases from V and 2 bases from J, with 17 bases between. The length of the CDR3 is 17 residues. The CDR3 DNA is TGTGCCAGCAGCCAAGATGGGGGCAGGGTTTGGACCTACGAGCAGTACTTC. This translates into CASSQDGGRVWTYEQYF.

This clone was found once. V is TRBV9 and J is TRBJ2-7; 9 positions match TRBD1. V shed 0 bases and J 6 bases; nucleotides not matched to a gene: 13. The CDR3 extends over 17 amino acids. Germline CDR1 is SGDLS and CDR2 is YYNGEE. This CDR3 reads CASSVAGQGSSYGEQYF. For the CDR3, the DNA is TGTGCCAGCAGCGTAGCTGGACAGGGGAGCTCCTACGGCGAGCAGTACTTC.

The V and J genes are TRBV11-1 and TRBJ1-1, with a tentative D call TRBD1 (5 bases). The CDR3 sequence is 14 residues long. Germline CDR1 is SGHAT and CDR2 is FQDESV (reference sequence). The germline V and J ends were trimmed by 1 base and 2 bases, with 8 bases remaining between them. CDR3 amino acids: CASSLGQKNTEAFF. CDR3 bases: TGTGCCAGCAGCTTAGGACAGAAAAACACTGAAGCTTTCTTT.

CDR3 sequence: CSVTSGQGSSYEQYF. CDR3 DNA sequence: TGCAGCGTTACCTCTGGGCAGGGGAGCTCCTACGAGCAGTACTTC. The chain employs TRBV29-1 and TRBJ2-7; tentative D call: TRBD1 (6 bases). The V end was cut by 5 bases, the J end by 0 bases, with 17 bases between. This CDR3 has 15 amino acids. CDR1 and CDR2 from the germline V gene are SQVTM and ANQGSEA.

Here the CDR3 reads CASSPQALFSDGYTF. The CDR3 region has the DNA TGTGCCAGCAGCCCCCAGGCCCTTTTCTCGGATGGCTACACCTTC. The chain links TRBV9 to TRBJ1-2, with no clear D. With 4 bases removed from V and 6 bases from J, the gap between germline ends came to 19 bases. The length of the CDR3 is 15 residues. The germline gives CDR1 SGDLS, CDR2 YYNGEE. The variable domain in full, with the rest retrieved from reference TRBV9 and TRBJ1-2, is DSGVTQTPKHLITATGQRVTLRCSPRSGDLSVYWYQQSLDQGLQFLIQYYNGEERAKGNILERFSAQQFPDLHSELNLSSLELGDSALYFCASSPQALFSDGYTFGSGTRLTVV.

CDR3 loop: CASSYLGTSGGATNEQFF. The CDR3 nucleotides are TGTGCCAGCAGCTACCTCGGGACTAGCGGGGGGGCTACGAATGAGCAGTTCTTC. The chain combines TRBV4-2 with TRBJ2-1, with 16 bases that match TRBD2. Germline V lookup: CDR1 LGHNA, CDR2 YNFKEQ. The CDR3 loop spans 18 amino acids. The junction had 11 bases not matched to a gene; V was cut back by 5 bases and J by 7 bases.

The chain uses TRBV28 and TRBJ1-4, with TRBD1 identical over 7 bases. Germline loops: CDR1 MDHEN, CDR2 SYDVKM. This CDR3 has 13 amino acids. V was clipped by 6 bases and J by 4 bases; unmatched bases: 2. CDR3 nucleotides: TGTGCCAGCAGAGGGGGCGTTAATGAAAAACTGTTTTTT. It specifies CASRGGVNEKLFF.

The V gene is TRBV11-2, the J gene TRBJ1-6; D unresolved. Trimming shortened V by 5 bases and J by 6 bases, and 5 bases separated the two germline ends. Germline V lookup: CDR1 SGHAT, CDR2 FQNNGV. This CDR3 has 12 amino acids. The CDR3 is CASSPINSPLHF. The DNA for the CDR3 is TGTGCCAGCAGCCCTATTAATTCACCCCTCCACTTT.

This chain uses TRBV7-9 with TRBJ1-1; weak D call: TRBD1 (6 bases). Trimming took off 6 bases at V and 3 bases at J, with 8 bases between the two ends. The CDR3 loop spans 12 amino acids. Germline V gives CDR1 SEHNR, CDR2 FQNEAQ (reference sequence). CDR3 DNA sequence: TGTGCCAGCAGTAGACAGGACACTGAAGCTTTCTTT. Translating gives CASSRQDTEAFF.

The chain uses TRBV19 and TRBJ1-2, with TRBD1 identical over 7 bases. V shed 10 bases, J shed 3 bases, and the junction held 5 bases outside the gene matches. Germline CDR1 and CDR2: LNHDA and SQIVND (reference sequence). The CDR3 length is 12 residues. CDR3 nucleotide sequence: TGTGCCACCAGAACAGGGGACTATGGCTACACCTTC. Amino acid sequence: CATRTGDYGYTF.

This rearrangement joins TRBV7-2 to TRBJ2-5; D is perhaps TRBD1 or TRBD2 (6 bases each). The V gene lost 0 bases and the J gene lost 3 bases, with 20 bases spanning the gap. Germline CDR1 SGHTA, CDR2 FQGNSA. The CDR3 contains 18 residues. The CDR3: CASSLARDFLRGKETQYF. For the CDR3, the DNA is TGTGCCAGCAGCTTAGCCCGGGACTTCCTGAGGGGGAAAGAGACCCAGTACTTC.

The rearrangement joins TRBV11-3 to TRBJ1-6, with D unclear. There are 16 residues in the CDR3. CDR1 SGHNT and CDR2 YENEEA come from the germline V gene. V was cut by 5 bases and J by 4 bases, with 15 bases left in between. CDR3 sequence reads: CASSLGGYGYNSPLHF. The CDR3 nucleotides read TGTGCCAGCAGCCTGGGAGGGTACGGGTATAATTCACCCCTCCACTTT. The full variable domain, in which reference TRBV11-3 and TRBJ1-6 provide the parts outside the CDR3, is EAGVVQSPRYKIIEKKQPVAFWCNPISGHNTLYWYLQNLGQGPELLIRYENEEAVDDSQLPKDRFSAERLKGVDSTLKIQPAELGDSAVYLCASSLGGYGYNSPLHFGNGTRLTVT.

V is TRBV7-6 and J is TRBJ2-2, with D unclear. V was trimmed by 5 bases and J by 6 bases, leaving 13 bases between them. This CDR3 has 14 amino acids. Germline-derived CDR1 and CDR2 are SGHVS and FNYEAQ. CDR3 nucleotide sequence: TGTGCCAGCAGCCTCCAGTGGGATTCCGGGGAGCTGTTTTTT. Residues: CASSLQWDSGELFF. The entire variable domain, with the rest obtained from reference TRBV7-6 and TRBJ2-2, is as follows: GAGVSQSPRYKVTKRGQDVALRCDPISGHVSLYWYRQALGQGPEFLTYFNYEAQQDKSGLPNDRFSAERPEGSISTLTIQRTEQRDSAMYRCASSLQWDSGELFFGEGSRLTVL.

The rearrangement joins TRBV6-5 to TRBJ2-3; possible D gene TRBD1, 6 bases. This CDR3 is 13 amino acids long. Germline lookup yields CDR1 MNHEY and CDR2 SVGAGI. The V gene lost 6 bases and the J gene lost 5 bases, with 12 bases spanning the gap. The CDR3: CASRAGAGDTQYF. The CDR3 DNA is TGTGCCAGCAGAGCAGGGGCGGGAGATACGCAGTATTTT.

The chain recombines TRBV7-9 with TRBJ1-2, with D perhaps matching TRBD1 (5 bases). CDR1 SEHNR and CDR2 FQNEAQ come from the germline V gene (reference sequence). The CDR3 sequence is 11 residues long. V lost 3 bases, J lost 8 bases, and 7 bases lay in between. This chain's CDR3 is CASSFGGGYTF. In nucleotides, the CDR3 is TGTGCCAGCAGCTTTGGGGGGGGCTACACCTTC.

The chain combines TRBV5-1 with TRBJ2-2; 7 positions match TRBD1. CDR3 length equals 16 residues. Germline-derived CDR1 and CDR2 are SGHRS and YFSETQ. J was trimmed by 7 bases and V by 0 bases; bases with no gene match: 9. The CDR3: CASSLAGGQAGGELFF. The CDR3 nucleotides read TGCGCCAGCAGCTTGGCCGGAGGACAGGCGGGCGGGGAGCTGTTTTTT.